This passage covers 17 T cell receptor beta chains from one sample sequenced in a study of T cell clonotyping in hematopoietic cell transplantation. Method: immunoSEQ multiplex PCR; TCRdb's copy keeps in-frame clones and lacks some. The table has approximately 4,200 clones, just under 95% seen once. The material sequenced was PBMCs, taken 30 days after allogeneic stem cell transplant. The receptors come from a male patient aged 45-60 years who had an allogeneic stem cell transplant from a related donor, so the T cells may come from the graft donor. Some clones in this sample may be carry-over from other donors' samples.

The V and J genes are TRBV11-2 and TRBJ2-4; 10 bases align to TRBD1. This CDR3 contains 13 residues. Trimming took 4 bases from V and 8 from J; bases not matched to a gene: 2. Looked up from germline, CDR1 is SGHAT and CDR2 is FQNNGV. CDR3 loop: CASSSGTGDIQYF. The CDR3 coding sequence is TGTGCCAGCAGCTCCGGGACAGGGGACATTCAGTACTTC.

The chain couples TRBV7-2 to TRBJ1-2, with no clear D. Trimming removed 1 base from V and 3 bases from J, with 9 bases in between. The CDR3 extends over 14 amino acids. CDR1 and CDR2 from the germline V gene are SGHTA and FQGNSA. The CDR3 DNA follows: TGTGCCAGCAGCTTAGTAGAGGACCACTATGGCTACACCTTC. This gives the protein CASSLVEDHYGYTF. Full variable domain (remainder filled in from reference TRBV7-2 and TRBJ1-2): GAGVSQSPSNKVTEKGKDVELRCDPISGHTALYWYRQSLGQGLEFLIYFQGNSAPDKSGLPSDRFSAERTGGSVSTLTIQRTQQEDSAVYLCASSLVEDHYGYTFGSGTRLTVV.

In DNA, the CDR3 is TGTGCCAGCAGTTTCATCCGGGACAGGGATAATGAAAAACTGTTTTTT. Protein: CASSFIRDRDNEKLFF. The chain carries TRBV6-5 and TRBJ1-4; 9 nucleotides align to TRBD1. V lost 4 bases and J lost 4; bases outside the gene matches: 7. The CDR3 covers 16 residues. In germline, CDR1 is MNHEY, CDR2 SVGAGI.

DNA of the CDR3: TGTGCCAGCAGGTCCACAGGGAGGGGCACTGAAGCTTTCTTT. Translation: CASRSTGRGTEAFF. This chain connects TRBV7-9 to TRBJ1-1; D perhaps matches TRBD1 (6 bases). V lost 6 bases to trimming and J lost 4 bases, with 15 bases between them. CDR3 length: 14 residues. CDR1 SEHNR and CDR2 FQNEAQ come from the germline V gene (reference sequence).

The chain joins TRBV19 to TRBJ2-3; D remains ambiguous. The CDR3 runs 14 residues. Looked up from germline, CDR1 is LNHDA and CDR2 is SQIVND (reference sequence). Between the trimmed V and J ends, which lost 3 bases and 4 bases, there was a span of 11 bases. The CDR3 DNA is TGTGCCAGTAGTATCGGTATAGCAGCAGATACGCAGTATTTT. It translates to CASSIGIAADTQYF.

The DNA of the CDR3 is TGTGCCAGCTCAGCGGGAGGGTACACCGGGGAGCTGTTTTTT. It encodes CASSAGGYTGELFF. The chain has TRBV2 and TRBJ2-2, with 10 bases identical to TRBD2. Germline V gene lookup returns CDR1 SNHLY and CDR2 FYNNEI. J gave up 3 bases and V 8 bases, and 3 bases lay outside the gene matches. The CDR3 loop spans 14 amino acids.

This chain joins TRBV19 and TRBJ2-7; 8 nucleotides line up with TRBD1. This CDR3 comprises 15 residues. V lost 0 bases to trimming and J lost 3 bases; unmatched junction nucleotides: 4. CDR1 and CDR2 from the germline V gene are LNHDA and SQIVND (reference sequence). The CDR3 nucleotides are TGTGCCAGTAGTATAGATACAGGGGGTAGCTACGAGCAGTACTTC. It specifies CASSIDTGGSYEQYF.

The V call is TRBV7-2, the J call TRBJ1-5; tentative D call: TRBD1 (5 bases). The V and J ends lost 1 base and 7 bases respectively, with 11 bases between them. The CDR3 runs 14 residues. CDR1 SGHTA and CDR2 FQGNSA come from the germline V gene. The chain's CDR3 is CASSLVGEGQPQHF. The CDR3 coding sequence is TGTGCCAGCAGCTTAGTAGGGGAAGGGCAGCCCCAGCATTTT.

This clone was found once. This chain connects TRBV30 to TRBJ2-1, with 9 nucleotides matching TRBD2. Unmatched junction bases numbered 5, after V lost 1 base and J lost 4 bases. CDR3 length equals 15 residues. Germline V gene data show CDR1 as GTSNPN and CDR2 as SVGIG (reference sequence). The CDR3 here is CAWSAASGEYNEQFF. CDR3 nucleotides: TGTGCCTGGAGTGCGGCTAGCGGGGAGTACAATGAGCAGTTCTTC.

This chain links TRBV7-9 with TRBJ1-1; D gene unclear. Trimming removed 5 bases from V and 8 bases from J, with 12 bases in between. Per the germline V gene, CDR1 is SEHNR and CDR2 is FQNEAQ (reference sequence). This CDR3 is built from 12 residues. CDR3 sequence reads: CASSLTAREAFF. In nucleotides, the CDR3 is TGTGCCAGCAGCCTAACGGCGCGGGAAGCTTTCTTT.

The chain is built from TRBV7-9 and TRBJ2-3; no clear D gene. V dropped 3 bases and J dropped 4 bases, with 5 bases sitting between them. The CDR3 is 12 amino acids. Germline values: CDR1 SEHNR, CDR2 FQNEAQ (reference sequence). CDR3 sequence (DNA): TGTGCCAGCAGCTTTAGTCCAGATACGCAGTATTTT. This sequence encodes CASSFSPDTQYF.

The gene calls are TRBV7-9 and TRBJ1-1, with 7 bases fitting TRBD1. Germline V gives CDR1 SEHNR, CDR2 FQNEAQ (reference sequence). CDR3 size: 15 residues. Trimming took 4 bases from V and 1 from J; bases not matched to a gene: 6. CDR3: CASSYDRAQNTEAFF. Written as DNA, the CDR3 is TGTGCCAGCAGCTACGACAGGGCCCAGAACACTGAAGCTTTCTTT.

The CDR3 sequence is CASSLEGVAPLHF. In DNA, the CDR3 is TGCGCCAGCAGCTTGGAGGGTGTTGCACCCCTCCACTTT. The J gene is TRBJ1-6, the V gene TRBV5-1; D is ambiguous. The ends were cut back, 0 bases at V and 11 bases at J, with 9 bases in the middle. The CDR3 sequence is 13 residues long. The V gene's germline CDR1 is SGHRS and CDR2 YFSETQ. The full variable domain, its missing parts supplied by reference TRBV5-1 and TRBJ1-6, is KAGVTQTPRYLIKTRGQQVTLSCSPISGHRSVSWYQQTPGQGLQFLFEYFSETQRNKGNFPGRFSGRQFSNSRSEMNVSTLELGDSALYLCASSLEGVAPLHFGNGTRLTVT.

The V and J genes are TRBV19 and TRBJ1-6, with D tentatively TRBD1 (5 bases). CDR1 and CDR2 (germline): LNHDA, SQIVND (reference sequence). V gave up 3 bases and J gave up 8 bases, with 11 bases separating them. The CDR3 runs to 14 residues. CDR3 in DNA: TGTGCCAGTAGTATGTGGGGGGAAGATTCACCCCTCCACTTT. Translated: CASSMWGEDSPLHF.

The chain is built from TRBV4-2 and TRBJ2-4, with TRBD2 matching over 8 bases. Germline-derived CDR1 and CDR2 are LGHNA and YNFKEQ. V lost 1 base to trimming and J lost 6 bases; unmatched junction nucleotides: 5. The CDR3 extends over 15 amino acids. DNA of the CDR3: TGTGCCAGCAGCCAAGTGAGGCTAGCGGGAAACATTCAGTACTTC. It is translated as CASSQVRLAGNIQYF.

The chain combines TRBV4-2 with TRBJ1-6; no reliable D call. CDR1 LGHNA and CDR2 YNFKEQ come from the germline V gene. Trimming left V 0 bases short and J 0 bases short, with 12 bases between. CDR3 length: 18 residues. CDR3 bases: TGTGCCAGCAGCCAAGATTCCTGGACTAGCTCCTATAATTCACCCCTCCACTTT. It is translated as CASSQDSWTSSYNSPLHF.

The V gene is TRBV7-2, the J gene TRBJ1-1; D is unresolved. With 5 bases removed from V and 7 bases from J, the gap between germline ends came to 14 bases. This CDR3 contains 13 residues. CDR1 and CDR2 from the germline V gene are SGHTA and FQGNSA. In nucleotides, the CDR3 is TGTGCCAGCAGCCTACGGGGATTAGTTGAAGCTTTCTTT. Translating gives CASSLRGLVEAFF.